A selection of T cell receptor beta chains follows, all from one sample in a study of shared clonotypes between healthy human individuals. Generated by immunoSEQ multiplex PCR, the TCRdb table keeps only in-frame clones and is missing some. Of 1.6 million or so clones listed, around 98.5% are singletons. Material for sequencing was naive CD4+ T cells sorted from blood. The receptors come from a man aged 30 to 45 in good health. Both conserved end residues are part of each CDR3. A D gene is named only where the DNA matches it firmly. Expanded clones are given a class, and other clones once, few, many or no size at all.

cdr3_nt,cdr3_aa,v_call,j_call,clone_size,d_call
TGTGCCAGCAGTTTGACCTACGAGCAGTACTTC,CASSLTYEQYF,TRBV6-1,TRBJ2-7,.,.
TGTGCCAGCAGCCGGGACAGTTACAATGAGCAGTTCTTC,CASSRDSYNEQFF,TRBV28,TRBJ2-1,.,TRBD1
TGTGCCACCAGCCCACAAATGGGTGATCAGCCCCAGCATTTT,CATSPQMGDQPQHF,TRBV15,TRBJ1-5,.,.
TGCGCCAGCACCTGGGGAGGGGGCACTGAAGCTTTCTTT,CASTWGGGTEAFF,TRBV5-1,TRBJ1-1,once,.
TGCGCCAGCAGCCAAGTACAGGGACCGACCCAGTACTTC,CASSQVQGPTQYF,TRBV4-1,TRBJ2-5,.,.
TGTGCCAGCAGCTTAGGGGGACGGTCTAACTATGGCTACACCTTC,CASSLGGRSNYGYTF,TRBV11-2,TRBJ1-2,.,.
TGTGCCAGCAGCTCCTCAGTTGGGGCGGGAGGGGATGAGCAGTTCTTC,CASSSSVGAGGDEQFF,TRBV5-4,TRBJ2-1,.,TRBD2
TGTGCCAGCAGCTTCGGGACCCCGAACACCGGGGAGCTGTTTTTT,CASSFGTPNTGELFF,TRBV5-5,TRBJ2-2,.,.
TGTGCCAGCAGCTTAGGGAGTCGCTACGAGCAGTACTTC,CASSLGSRYEQYF,TRBV11-2,TRBJ2-7,.,.
TGTGCCAGCTCACCAGTGGGTCAGCCCCAGCATTTT,CASSPVGQPQHF,TRBV18,TRBJ1-5,.,.
TGTGCCAGCAGTCGAAGGGGAACTCAGGGCTACACCTTC,CASSRRGTQGYTF,TRBV28,TRBJ1-2,.,.
TGTGCCAGCAGCGCGAGAGACTCCACCGGGGAGCTGTTTTTT,CASSARDSTGELFF,TRBV9,TRBJ2-2,.,.
TGTGCCAGCTCACCACGGAGCACGTCAGGAGTCTCTGGGGCCAACGTCCTGACTTTC,CASSPRSTSGVSGANVLTF,TRBV18,TRBJ2-6,.,.
TGTGCCAGCAACCTTCGATCTGGGGTTGAAACTGAAGCTTTCTTT,CASNLRSGVETEAFF,TRBV5-5,TRBJ1-1,.,.
TGCGCCAGCAGCCAAGATTATAGGGCCACCTACAATGAGCAGTTCTTC,CASSQDYRATYNEQFF,TRBV4-3,TRBJ2-1,.,.
TGTGCCAGCAGCTTTTCCCCCAATCAGCCCCAGCATTTT,CASSFSPNQPQHF,TRBV5-5,TRBJ1-5,.,.
TGTGCCAGCAGCCTCGTGGGGCGGGGGAACTATGGCTACACCTTC,CASSLVGRGNYGYTF,TRBV5-6,TRBJ1-2,.,.
TGCGCCAGCAGTCAACCCCGTCCCCACAGGACGAGCTCCTACGAGCAGTACTTC,CASSQPRPHRTSSYEQYF,TRBV23-1,TRBJ2-7,.,.
TGTGCCAGCAGCCCCCGGGAGACAGGGCCTCGACTAGCAGGCGAGCAGTACTTC,CASSPRETGPRLAGEQYF,TRBV9,TRBJ2-7,once,.
TGTGCCAGCAGAACAGGGGGTTACCGCTATCAGCCCCAGCATTTT,CASRTGGYRYQPQHF,TRBV28,TRBJ1-5,.,TRBD1
TGCGCCAGCAGCTGGGACAGGGCCGCGGATGGCTACACCTTC,CASSWDRAADGYTF,TRBV5-1,TRBJ1-2,.,TRBD1
TGTGCCACCAGCAGGCGATCGGGGATTTTTTATCAGCCCCAGCATTTT,CATSRRSGIFYQPQHF,TRBV15,TRBJ1-5,once,.
TGTGCCAGCAGTGAATCTTTTAACTATGGCTACACCTTC,CASSESFNYGYTF,TRBV25-1,TRBJ1-2,.,.
TGCAGCGTTGTGACAACCTACGAGCAGTACTTC,CSVVTTYEQYF,TRBV29-1,TRBJ2-7,once,.
TGTGCCAGCAGTTCCCCAACGTCCTACGAGCAGTACTTC,CASSSPTSYEQYF,TRBV25-1,TRBJ2-7,.,.
TGCGCCAGCAGCTTAGCAGGGGCGAACACCGGGGAGCTGTTTTTT,CASSLAGANTGELFF,TRBV5-1,TRBJ2-2,.,.
TGTGCCAGTTCTTTATCGGGGTCCGGGACAGCAAATGAAAAACTGTTTTTT,CASSLSGSGTANEKLFF,TRBV27,TRBJ1-4,.,TRBD1
TGTGCCTGCCAACTAGCGGGAGGTTTGATGCGGGGCAATGAGCAGTTCTTC,CACQLAGGLMRGNEQFF,TRBV30,TRBJ2-1,.,TRBD2
TGTGCCAGCAGTTCGCATTTCGGACTAGCGGTTAGCACAGATACGCAGTATTTT,CASSSHFGLAVSTDTQYF,TRBV28,TRBJ2-3,.,TRBD2
TGTGCCAGCAGCGTGGGACTAGCTTATTCCGAGCAGTACTTC,CASSVGLAYSEQYF,TRBV9,TRBJ2-7,.,TRBD2
TGTGCCAGCAGCTCGGGATACGAGCAGTACTTC,CASSSGYEQYF,TRBV5-4,TRBJ2-7,once,.
TGTGCCAGCTCACCCCGGAAGGCAGATACGCAGTATTTT,CASSPRKADTQYF,TRBV18,TRBJ2-3,.,.
TGTGCCAGTATGGGGAACCCTACCTCTGGGGCCAACGTCCTGACTTTC,CASMGNPTSGANVLTF,TRBV19,TRBJ2-6,once,.